This paragraph covers one TCR beta chain sequence. This CDR3 has 16 amino acids. Germline V lookup: CDR1 SGHTA, CDR2 FQGNSA. Trimming shortened V by 4 bases and J by 0 bases, and 13 bases separated the two germline ends. Methods used by the authors: It was from reference gene primer amplification that nucleated cell counts were estimated. Assay: immunoSEQ multiplex PCR; the TCRdb copy retains only in-frame clones and omits some. V, J and clone size derive from that table, while D and trimming were established from the DNA sequence. Seen here are 200,000 or so clones, 80% to 90% observed once, and the top ten hold more than 4.5%. The data were obtained in a study of blood T cell repertoires in COVID-19. In the study overall: The United States, Italy and Spain provided the acute and convalescent COVID-19 samples.

The rearrangement links TRBV7-2 to TRBJ2-1; maybe TRBD1 (6 bases). The receptor comes from a woman aged 55-69 years who had recovered from COVID-19. The sample consisted of peripheral blood. CDR3 protein: CASSSLPGVSYNEQFF. The CDR3 DNA reads TGTGCCAGCAGCTCACTCCCAGGGGTCTCCTACAATGAGCAGTTCTTC.